A selection of T cell receptor beta chains follows, all from one sample in a study of blood T cell repertoires in COVID-19. Using immunoSEQ multiplex PCR, the repertoire was profiled, and TCRdb retains in-frame clones only, with some absent. The table lists under 300,000 clones, around 85% of them singletons. Specimen: peripheral blood. These receptors originate from a man aged 55 to 69 with acute or convalescent COVID-19. Each CDR3 is given with its conserved first and last residue. Each record gives: D gene, V gene, clone size, J gene, CDR3 DNA, CDR3 protein. A D gene is named only where the DNA matches it firmly. Clone sizes are given selectively: once, few, many, or a class where the clone is expanded.

-,TRBV6-4,-,TRBJ1-4,TGTGCCAGCAGTGAGGAGGCAACAACTAATGAAAAACTGTTTTTT,CASSEEATTNEKLFF
TRBD2,TRBV5-1,-,TRBJ2-7,TGCGCCAGCAGCTCCGGGACTAGCGGGAGGGGTGTCGAGCAGTACTTC,CASSSGTSGRGVEQYF
TRBD2,TRBV15,-,TRBJ2-3,TGTGCCACCAGCAGAGAGGTAGCGGGAGAGGATACGCAGTATTTT,CATSREVAGEDTQYF
TRBD2,TRBV28,once,TRBJ2-1,TGTGCCAGCAGTTGGAGACTAGCGGGAGTTTCTGAGCAGTTCTTC,CASSWRLAGVSEQFF
-,TRBV19,-,TRBJ2-4,TGTGCCAGTATGCTCAGGGGTAGCAAAAACATTCAGTACTTC,CASMLRGSKNIQYF
TRBD1,TRBV6-5,-,TRBJ1-2,TGTGCCAGCAGTCCACAGGGGGCAAGTGGCTACACCTTC,CASSPQGASGYTF
TRBD2,TRBV19,once,TRBJ2-3,TGTGCCACTGACGGGAGGTCGCTGAGCACAGATACGCAGTATTTT,CATDGRSLSTDTQYF
TRBD2,TRBV5-1,-,TRBJ2-3,TGCGCCAGCAGCTTTGGACTGAATGTTGGACTAGCGGGGAACACAGATACGCAGTATTTT,CASSFGLNVGLAGNTDTQYF
-,TRBV6-2/TRBV6-3,-,TRBJ2-2,TGTGCCAGCAGTTGGGGCCTCGGGGAGCTGTTTTTT,CASSWGLGELFF
-,TRBV6-5,-,TRBJ1-2,TGTGCCACCTTAGCAGGGCGGGGAACCTATGGCTACACCTTC,CATLAGRGTYGYTF
TRBD1,TRBV19,-,TRBJ2-7,TGTGCCAGTAGTAAGGGACAGAGGGGCGAGCAGTACTTC,CASSKGQRGEQYF
-,TRBV7-9,-,TRBJ2-7,TGTGCCAGCAGCTGGGGAGTCTACGAGCAGTACTTC,CASSWGVYEQYF
TRBD1,TRBV6-1,-,TRBJ1-2,TGTGCCAGCAGTGAAGCGGGACAGCGGTTCAGCTACACCTTC,CASSEAGQRFSYTF
-,TRBV2,-,TRBJ1-2,TGTGCCAGCCTCCAAGAACAGGGCTACTATGGCTACACCTTC,CASLQEQGYYGYTF
-,TRBV6-6,-,TRBJ2-1,TGTGCCAGCAGCCAGGACAGTTCCTACAATGAGCAGTTCTTC,CASSQDSSYNEQFF
-,TRBV11-2,-,TRBJ1-6,TGTGCACTTGGGGGGAAATCACCCCTCCACTTT,CALGGKSPLHF
TRBD1,TRBV7-6,-,TRBJ1-2,TGTGCCAGCAGCTTAGATGAGGGGGCGCGATATGGCTACACCTTC,CASSLDEGARYGYTF
-,TRBV7-3,-,TRBJ2-1,TGTGCCAGCAGCCCTAGGGCGGGAAGCGATGAGCAGTTCTTC,CASSPRAGSDEQFF
-,TRBV25-1,-,TRBJ1-1,TGTGCCATCTCTCCCCTCACCCGAGGGAGTGAAGCTTTCTTT,CAISPLTRGSEAFF
-,TRBV29-1,-,TRBJ1-2,TGCAGCGCTACCCAGACAGGATCCTATGGCTACACCTTC,CSATQTGSYGYTF
-,TRBV6-1,-,TRBJ2-1,TGTGCCAGCAGTGAAAGCGGGCGGGACAATGAGCAGTTCTTC,CASSESGRDNEQFF
-,TRBV3-1/TRBV3-2,-,TRBJ2-7,TGTGCCAGCAGCCGTGGCAGGGTCGGCTACGAGCAGTACTTC,CASSRGRVGYEQYF
-,TRBV6-5,-,TRBJ2-1,TGTGCCAGCAGTTACGGCTCGGTGAGGTACAATGAGCAGTTCTTC,CASSYGSVRYNEQFF
-,TRBV19,-,TRBJ2-3,TGTGCCAGTAGTAGACAGCTGGATACGCAGTATTTT,CASSRQLDTQYF
-,TRBV6-4,-,TRBJ1-1,TGTGTCAGCAGTGTGGAGTCCTGGGCTGAAGCTTTCTTT,CVSSVESWAEAFF
-,TRBV4-1,-,TRBJ1-1,TGCGCCAGCAGCCAGGGCCCCAGGAACACTGAAGCTTTCTTT,CASSQGPRNTEAFF
TRBD1,TRBV19,-,TRBJ1-1,TGTGCCAGTAGCCGGACAGGGGGAATCACTGAAGCTTTCTTT,CASSRTGGITEAFF
-,TRBV18,-,TRBJ1-6,TGTGCCAGCTCAGCGGACCCGGGATCCCTCCACTTT,CASSADPGSLHF
TRBD1,TRBV30,-,TRBJ1-3,TGTGCCTGGAGGATGGGACAGCTTGGAAACACCATATATTTT,CAWRMGQLGNTIYF
TRBD1,TRBV27,-,TRBJ2-2,TGTGCCAGCAGCGGGACAGGGGTACGCGGGGAGCTGTTTTTT,CASSGTGVRGELFF
-,TRBV18,few,TRBJ1-1,TGTGCCAGCTCACTCCCGGACTGGAACACTGAAGCTTTCTTT,CASSLPDWNTEAFF
-,TRBV6-2/TRBV6-3,-,TRBJ2-7,TGTGCCAGCAGTTATTCAGCGGAGCCCCAATACGAGCAGTACTTC,CASSYSAEPQYEQYF
-,TRBV5-6,few,TRBJ2-7,TGTGCCAGCAGCCTAGGCCCCGGGAACGGGCAGTACTTC,CASSLGPGNGQYF
TRBD2,TRBV13,-,TRBJ2-5,TGTGCCAGCAGCCCGGGACTAGCGGAGACCCAGTACTTC,CASSPGLAETQYF
TRBD1,TRBV4-1,-,TRBJ2-3,TGCGCCAGCAGCAGGGTAGGGGGCCGGGAAGATACGCAGTATTTT,CASSRVGGREDTQYF
TRBD2,TRBV30,-,TRBJ2-1,TGTGCCTGGAACCTTCTAGCGGGAGGAGCCGGTGAGCAGTTCTTC,CAWNLLAGGAGEQFF
TRBD1,TRBV5-1,-,TRBJ1-2,TGCGCCAGCAGCTTGGGGCGGAGGACAGGGCAGAACTATGGCTACACCTTC,CASSLGRRTGQNYGYTF
-,TRBV11-3,-,TRBJ1-6,TGTGCCAGCAGCTTAGATAACGACAGATATTCACCCCTCCACTTT,CASSLDNDRYSPLHF
TRBD1,TRBV7-9,-,TRBJ1-5,TGTGCCAGCAGCGGGACAGGGGCTCAGCCCCAGCATTTT,CASSGTGAQPQHF
-,TRBV19,-,TRBJ2-2,TGTGCCAGTAGTAGGCTCAACACCGGGGAGCTGTTTTTT,CASSRLNTGELFF
-,TRBV5-1,-,TRBJ2-7,TGCGCCAGCAGCCCGACATCCTCCTCCTACGAGCAGTACTTC,CASSPTSSSYEQYF
TRBD2,TRBV7-2,-,TRBJ2-3,TGTGCCAGCAGCTTAGCCCCACTAGCGGTCACAGATACGCAGTATTTT,CASSLAPLAVTDTQYF
TRBD1,TRBV6-5,-,TRBJ1-4,TGTGCCAGCAGCCAGGACAGGACAACTAATGAAAAACTGTTTTTT,CASSQDRTTNEKLFF
-,TRBV29-1,-,TRBJ1-2,TGCAGCGTTGAACGCTATGGCTACACCTTC,CSVERYGYTF
TRBD1,TRBV7-8,-,TRBJ2-2,TGTGCCAGCAGCTCAGGACAGGGGGCTTCCAGGGGGGAGCTGTTTTTT,CASSSGQGASRGELFF
-,TRBV4-2,-,TRBJ2-7,TGTGCCAGCAGCCAAGAGGCGACTAGACCCTACGAGCAGTACTTC,CASSQEATRPYEQYF
-,TRBV7-9,-,TRBJ2-2,TGTGCCAGCAGCTTTACAGGGGAGGACACCGGGGAGCTGTTTTTT,CASSFTGEDTGELFF
TRBD2,TRBV28,-,TRBJ2-5,TGTGCCAGCAGTTTATTCCTAGCGGGAGGTCAAGAGACCCAGTACTTC,CASSLFLAGGQETQYF
-,TRBV5-4,-,TRBJ2-5,TGTGCCAGCAGCTTTGGAGTGCCTGCGGAGACCCAGTACTTC,CASSFGVPAETQYF
-,TRBV30,-,TRBJ1-1,TGTGCCTGGAGTGTACGCGCGGGGACTGAAGCTTTCTTT,CAWSVRAGTEAFF
TRBD2,TRBV4-1,-,TRBJ2-1,TGCGCCAGCAGCCAAGATGGCGGGGGGGAGTTCTTC,CASSQDGGGEFF
TRBD1,TRBV11-3,-,TRBJ2-5,TGTGCCAGCAGCTCCAGACAGGGGTACCAAGAGACCCAGTACTTC,CASSSRQGYQETQYF
TRBD2,TRBV30,once,TRBJ2-5,TGTGCCTGGGGAGGACTAGCGGGAGAGACCCAGTACTTC,CAWGGLAGETQYF
-,TRBV18,-,TRBJ1-2,TGTGCCAGCTCACTCGACGGGAACTATGGCTACACCTTC,CASSLDGNYGYTF
TRBD1,TRBV19,-,TRBJ1-5,TGTGCCAGTAGTATTATGTTAAGTCGGGACAGGGTCGGAAATCAGCCCCAGCATTTT,CASSIMLSRDRVGNQPQHF
-,TRBV4-2,few,TRBJ1-1,TGTGCCAGCAGCCCGGACACCTCTAACACTGAAGCTTTCTTT,CASSPDTSNTEAFF
-,TRBV5-1,-,TRBJ2-1,TGCGCCAGCAGCCTCTCGGGGGAACGCCTCAATGAGCAGTTCTTC,CASSLSGERLNEQFF